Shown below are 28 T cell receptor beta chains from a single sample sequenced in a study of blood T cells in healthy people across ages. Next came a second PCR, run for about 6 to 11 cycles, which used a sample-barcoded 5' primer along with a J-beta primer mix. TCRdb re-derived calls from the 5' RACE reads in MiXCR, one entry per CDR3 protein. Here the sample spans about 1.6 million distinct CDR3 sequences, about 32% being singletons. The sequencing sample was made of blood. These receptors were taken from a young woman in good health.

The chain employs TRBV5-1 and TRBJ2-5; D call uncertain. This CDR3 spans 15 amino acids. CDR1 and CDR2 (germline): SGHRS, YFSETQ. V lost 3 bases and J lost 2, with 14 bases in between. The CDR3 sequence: CASSSTGHPQETQYF. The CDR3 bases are TGCGCCAGCAGCTCCACTGGGCACCCTCAAGAGACCCAGTACTTC.

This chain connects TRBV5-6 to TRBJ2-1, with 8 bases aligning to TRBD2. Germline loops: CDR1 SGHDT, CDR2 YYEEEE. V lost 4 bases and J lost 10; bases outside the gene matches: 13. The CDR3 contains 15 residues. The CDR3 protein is CASSPGGQGYREQFF. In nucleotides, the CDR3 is TGTGCCAGCAGCCCGGGGGGGCAGGGTTACAGGGAGCAGTTCTTC. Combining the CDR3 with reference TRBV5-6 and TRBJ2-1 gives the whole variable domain DAGVTQSPTHLIKTRGQQVTLRCSPKSGHDTVSWYQQALGQGPQFIFQYYEEEERQRGNFPDRFSGHQFPNYSSELNVNALLLGDSALYLCASSPGGQGYREQFFGPGTRLTVL.

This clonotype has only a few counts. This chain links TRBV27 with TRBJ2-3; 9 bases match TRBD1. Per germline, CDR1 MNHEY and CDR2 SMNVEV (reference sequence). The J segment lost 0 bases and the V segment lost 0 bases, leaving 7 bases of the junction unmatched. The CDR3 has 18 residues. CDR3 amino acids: CASSLSARTGASTDTQYF. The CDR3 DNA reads TGTGCCAGCAGTTTATCCGCACGGACAGGGGCTAGCACAGATACGCAGTATTTT.

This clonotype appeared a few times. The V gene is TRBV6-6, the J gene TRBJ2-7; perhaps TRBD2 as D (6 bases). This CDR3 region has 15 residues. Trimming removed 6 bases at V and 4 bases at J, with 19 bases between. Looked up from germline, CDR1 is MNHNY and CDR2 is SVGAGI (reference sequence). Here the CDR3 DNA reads TGTGCCAGCAGCAGTCCACAGCGGGCACCTTACGAGCAGTACTTC. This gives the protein CASSSPQRAPYEQYF.

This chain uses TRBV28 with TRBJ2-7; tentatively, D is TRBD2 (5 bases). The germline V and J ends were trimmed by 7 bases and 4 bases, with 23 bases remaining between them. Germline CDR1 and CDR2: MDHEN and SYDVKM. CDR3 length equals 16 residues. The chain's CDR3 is CASIPAGVGFRYEQYF. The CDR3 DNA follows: TGTGCCAGCATCCCGGCCGGGGTGGGTTTTAGGTACGAGCAGTACTTC. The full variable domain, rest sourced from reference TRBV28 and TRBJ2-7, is DVKVTQSSRYLVKRTGEKVFLECVQDMDHENMFWYRQDPGLGLRLIYFSYDVKMKEKGDIPEGYSVSREKKERFSLILESASTNQTSMYLCASIPAGVGFRYEQYFGPGTRLTVT.

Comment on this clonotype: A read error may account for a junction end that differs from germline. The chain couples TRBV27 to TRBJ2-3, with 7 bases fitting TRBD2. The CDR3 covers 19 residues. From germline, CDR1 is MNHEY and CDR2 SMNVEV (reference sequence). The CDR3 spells CAGSLSFEGGPSSTDTQYF. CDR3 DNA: TGTGCCGGCAGTTTATCGTTCGAGGGAGGGCCTTCAAGCACAGATACGCAGTATTTT.

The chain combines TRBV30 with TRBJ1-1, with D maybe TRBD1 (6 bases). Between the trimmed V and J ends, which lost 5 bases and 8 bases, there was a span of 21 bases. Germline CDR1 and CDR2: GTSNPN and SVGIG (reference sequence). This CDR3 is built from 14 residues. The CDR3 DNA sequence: TGTGCCTGGGGGGTGGGGGGGGCTTGGTCCGAAGCTTTCTTT. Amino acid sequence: CAWGVGGAWSEAFF.

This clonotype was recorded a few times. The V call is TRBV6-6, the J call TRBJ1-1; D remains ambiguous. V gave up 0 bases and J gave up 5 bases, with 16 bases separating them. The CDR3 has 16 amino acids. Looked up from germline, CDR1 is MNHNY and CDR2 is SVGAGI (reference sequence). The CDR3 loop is CASSYSSPGRDTEAFF. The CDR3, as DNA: TGTGCCAGCAGTTACTCGAGCCCGGGGAGGGATACTGAAGCTTTCTTT.

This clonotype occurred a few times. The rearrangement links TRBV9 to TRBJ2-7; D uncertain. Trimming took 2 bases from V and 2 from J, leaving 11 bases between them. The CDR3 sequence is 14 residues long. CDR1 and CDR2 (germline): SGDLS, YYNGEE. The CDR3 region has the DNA TGTGCCAGCAGCGTGGGGATAGTTCCCTACGAGCAGTACTTC. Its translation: CASSVGIVPYEQYF.

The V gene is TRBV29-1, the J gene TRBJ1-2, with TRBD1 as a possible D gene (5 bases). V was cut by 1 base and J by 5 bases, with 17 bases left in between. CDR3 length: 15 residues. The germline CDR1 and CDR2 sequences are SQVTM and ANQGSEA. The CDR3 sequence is CSVEGGKGQDYGYTF. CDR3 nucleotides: TGCAGCGTTGAAGGAGGCAAGGGGCAAGATTATGGCTACACCTTC.

CDR3 sequence: CASSRLGGDYGYTF. The CDR3 DNA sequence: TGTGCCAGCAGCCGACTGGGGGGCGACTATGGCTACACCTTC. J is TRBJ1-2 and V is TRBV7-9; tentatively, D is TRBD1 (6 bases). Germline assignment: CDR1 SEHNR and CDR2 FQNEAQ (reference sequence). The V and J ends lost 5 bases and 3 bases respectively, with 13 bases between them. The CDR3 is 14 residues long.

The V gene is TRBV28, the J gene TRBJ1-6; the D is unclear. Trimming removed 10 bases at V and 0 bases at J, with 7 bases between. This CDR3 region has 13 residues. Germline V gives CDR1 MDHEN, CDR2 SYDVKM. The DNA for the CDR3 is TGTGCCACCCTTGGCTCCTATAATTCACCCCTCCACTTT. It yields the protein CATLGSYNSPLHF.

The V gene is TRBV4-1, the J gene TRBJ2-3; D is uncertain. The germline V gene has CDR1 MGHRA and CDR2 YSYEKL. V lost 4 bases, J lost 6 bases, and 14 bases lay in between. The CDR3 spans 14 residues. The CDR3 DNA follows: TGCGCCAGCAGCCTGCGCGCGATGGAGGATACGCAGTATTTT. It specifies CASSLRAMEDTQYF.

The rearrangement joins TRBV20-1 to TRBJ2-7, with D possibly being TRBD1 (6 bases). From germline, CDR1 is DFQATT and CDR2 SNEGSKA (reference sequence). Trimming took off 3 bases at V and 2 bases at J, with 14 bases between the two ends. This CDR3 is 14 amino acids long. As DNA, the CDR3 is TGCAGTGCTAGCCCCCCAGGGGTGCCCTACGAGCAGTACTTC. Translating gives CSASPPGVPYEQYF.

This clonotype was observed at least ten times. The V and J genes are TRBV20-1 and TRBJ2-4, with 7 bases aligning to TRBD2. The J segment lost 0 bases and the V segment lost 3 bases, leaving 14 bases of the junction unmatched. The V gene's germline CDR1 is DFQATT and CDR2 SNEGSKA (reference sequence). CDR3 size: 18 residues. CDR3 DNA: TGCAGTGCTAGTCTCCGTACCGGGGGGACTCAAGCCAAAAACATTCAGTACTTC. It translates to CSASLRTGGTQAKNIQYF.

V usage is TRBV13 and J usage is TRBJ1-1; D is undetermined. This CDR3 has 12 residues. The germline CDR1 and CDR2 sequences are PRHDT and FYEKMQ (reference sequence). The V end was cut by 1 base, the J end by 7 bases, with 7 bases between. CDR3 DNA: TGTGCCAGCAGCTTAGTTGTCCGTGAAGCTTTCTTT. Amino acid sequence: CASSLVVREAFF.

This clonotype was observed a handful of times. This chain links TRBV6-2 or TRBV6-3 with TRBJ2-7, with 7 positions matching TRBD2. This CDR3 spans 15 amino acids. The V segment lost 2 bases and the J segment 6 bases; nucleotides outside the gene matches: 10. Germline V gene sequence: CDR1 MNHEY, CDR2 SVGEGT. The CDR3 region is CASSYGGAGVFEQYF. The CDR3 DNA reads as TGTGCCAGCAGTTACGGCGGCGCGGGAGTTTTCGAGCAGTACTTC.

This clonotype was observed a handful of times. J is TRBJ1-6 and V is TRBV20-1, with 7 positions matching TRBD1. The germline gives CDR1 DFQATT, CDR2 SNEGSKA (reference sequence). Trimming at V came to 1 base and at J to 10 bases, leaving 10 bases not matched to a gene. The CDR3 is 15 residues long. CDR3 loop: CSARATGAFGSPLHF. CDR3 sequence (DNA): TGCAGTGCTAGAGCCACAGGGGCCTTCGGGTCACCCCTCCACTTT.

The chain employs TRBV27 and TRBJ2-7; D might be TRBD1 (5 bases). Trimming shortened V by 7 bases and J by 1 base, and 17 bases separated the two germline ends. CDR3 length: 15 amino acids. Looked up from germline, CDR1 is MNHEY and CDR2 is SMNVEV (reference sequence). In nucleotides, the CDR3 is TGTGCCAGCACTCTAAAAGGGGCAGGGTCCTACGAGCAGTACTTC. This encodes CASTLKGAGSYEQYF.

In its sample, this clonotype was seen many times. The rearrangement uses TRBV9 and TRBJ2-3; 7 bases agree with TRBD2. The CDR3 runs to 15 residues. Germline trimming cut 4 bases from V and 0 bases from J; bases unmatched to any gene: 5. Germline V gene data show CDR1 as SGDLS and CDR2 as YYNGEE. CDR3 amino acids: CASSPSGVSTDTQYF. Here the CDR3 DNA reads TGTGCCAGCAGCCCCAGCGGGGTCAGCACAGATACGCAGTATTTT.

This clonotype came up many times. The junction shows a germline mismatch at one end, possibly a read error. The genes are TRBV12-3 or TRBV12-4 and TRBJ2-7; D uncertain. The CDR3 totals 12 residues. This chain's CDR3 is CASSPGRGEQYF. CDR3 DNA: TGCGCCAGCAGCCCCGGACGCGGCGAGCAGTACTTC.

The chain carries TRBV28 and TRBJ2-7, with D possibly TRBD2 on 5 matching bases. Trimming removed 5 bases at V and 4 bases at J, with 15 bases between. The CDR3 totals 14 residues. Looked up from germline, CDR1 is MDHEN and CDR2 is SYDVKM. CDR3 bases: TGTGCCAGCAGTATCCGGGGTTCCCTATACGAGCAGTACTTC. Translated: CASSIRGSLYEQYF.

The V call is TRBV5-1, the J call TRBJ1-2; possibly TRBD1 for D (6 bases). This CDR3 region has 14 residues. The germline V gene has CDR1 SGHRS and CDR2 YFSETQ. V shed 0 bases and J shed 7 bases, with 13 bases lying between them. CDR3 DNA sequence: TGCGCCAGCAGCTTGGCGGTACAGGGTGCTGGCTACACCTTC. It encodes CASSLAVQGAGYTF.

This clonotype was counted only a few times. As DNA, the CDR3 is TGTGCCAGCAGCTTGTCCCAGCGGGAGTTTGATGAGCAGTTCTTC. The encoded protein is CASSLSQREFDEQFF. This sequence joins TRBV7-2 and TRBJ2-1; 8 bases line up with TRBD2. The germline V gene has CDR1 SGHTA and CDR2 FQGNSA. The CDR3 is 15 residues long. V was clipped by 3 bases and J by 8 bases; unmatched bases: 9.

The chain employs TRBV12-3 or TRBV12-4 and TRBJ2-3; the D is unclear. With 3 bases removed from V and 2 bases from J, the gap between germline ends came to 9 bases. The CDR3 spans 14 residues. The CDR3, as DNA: TGTGCCAGCAGTTTCCTTGCGGCCACAGATACGCAGTATTTT. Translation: CASSFLAATDTQYF.

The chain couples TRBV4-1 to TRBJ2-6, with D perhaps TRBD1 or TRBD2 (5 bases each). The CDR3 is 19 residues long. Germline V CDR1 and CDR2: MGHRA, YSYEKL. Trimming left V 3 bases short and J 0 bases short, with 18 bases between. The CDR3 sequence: CASSQAPGPIFSGANVLTF. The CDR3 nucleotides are TGCGCCAGCAGCCAGGCCCCGGGACCGATTTTCTCTGGGGCCAACGTCCTGACTTTC.

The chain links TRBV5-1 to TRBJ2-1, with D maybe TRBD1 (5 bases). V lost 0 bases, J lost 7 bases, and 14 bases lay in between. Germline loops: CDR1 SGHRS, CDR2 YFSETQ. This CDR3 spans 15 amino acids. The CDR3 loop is CASSLVVQGRNEQFF. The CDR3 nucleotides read TGCGCCAGCAGCTTGGTCGTCCAGGGCCGGAATGAGCAGTTCTTC.

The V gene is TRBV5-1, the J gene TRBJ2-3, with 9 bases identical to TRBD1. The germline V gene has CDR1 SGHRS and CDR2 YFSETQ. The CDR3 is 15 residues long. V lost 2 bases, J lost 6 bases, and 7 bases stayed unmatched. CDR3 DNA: TGCGCCAGCAGCTTCGGACAGGGGTCGTACGATACGCAGTATTTT. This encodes CASSFGQGSYDTQYF.